This T cell receptor beta chain was sequenced in a study of blood T cell repertoires in COVID-19 (dated by TCRdb to 2020 to 2022). A note on the overall study: Samples covering the acute and convalescent phases of COVID-19 were provided by collaborators in the United States, Italy and Spain. The prospective study material was composed of cDNA or gDNA derived from T cells, B-cell-depleted T cells, or PBMCs. The dataset comprised deeply sampled blood TCRbeta repertoires from subjects exposed to, actively infected with, or recovered from COVID-19. The repertoires were released in a freely available public database intended as a resource for research on the immune response to SARS-CoV-2. Samples came from the ongoing ImmuneRACE study (first 160 participants) plus 1,254 subjects from 6 global collaborators. The sample metadata nearly always contained a de-identified subject ID, COVID-19 status, age in years and sex. Where HLA class I and class II types were available, the types were taken from metadata supplied by the sample provider, not from assay-based typing.

Taken from cysteine to phenylalanine, the CDR3 has 14 residues. The sequence is cut down to CDR3 DNA, 42 bases in frame from base 1. V trim: 3 bases; J trim: 7 bases; unmatched bases: 3. CDR1 and CDR2, looked up from the germline V gene (reference sequence), are LNHDA and SQIVND. Points the paper makes about the study in general: Clinical and demographic metadata were provided uncurated, with the amount varying by source and participant.

About this clone itself: The antigen this receptor binds is unknown. One base away there is no much larger clone; base qualities are not given.

Each collaborating institution followed its own protocols to collect whole blood in K2EDTA tubes. For TCRbeta analysis, collaborators shipped samples as frozen whole blood, isolated PBMCs, or DNA extracted from either of those sample types. TCRbeta CDR3 regions were amplified from genomic DNA using the immunoSEQ Assay, a bias-controlled multiplex PCR. Turning to the authors' computational methods: Within the assay, amplification of reference gene primers was used to estimate how many nucleated cells each sample contained. Sequence reads were collapsed and filtered to measure the absolute abundance of every unique TCRbeta CDR3 rearrangement. For each sample, productive Simpson clonality was calculated by taking the square root of Simpson's diversity index across productive rearrangements. TCRdb took this table from immuneACCESS and kept in-frame rearrangements with V and J called. Such tables lack part of the clones; where checked against another copy, unresolved V genes explain under half of the gap, and the rest is unexplained. The V and J calls and the clone size are those of that table, but D and trimming were determined from the DNA. The sample yields 170,000 or so clones; less than 90% were counted once. Of the sample, 11% to 15% is held by the ten largest clones.

Recombination joined TRBV19 with TRBJ1-6, with 7 middle bases fitting TRBD1. The sequence was obtained from a man younger than 30 with active or convalescent COVID-19. Input material: peripheral blood. In nucleotides, the sequence is TGTGCCAGTAGTATTGGGACAGCGAATTCACCCCTCCACTTT. Its protein is CASSIGTANSPLHF.